One TCR beta chain is described in this entry. This clonotype has at least ten counts. Its target antigen remains unknown. Base quality data are lacking; no much larger clone is found one base away. TCRdb records Illumina HiSeq 1500 as the sequencer. TCRdb reanalyzed the raw reads on its own, using fastp at Q25 for trimming and MiXCR for clone calling, and kept in-frame beta chains. Each entry is one CDR3 protein sequence, shown with its most common DNA and genes. The sample table lists around 120,000 distinct CDR3 sequences, approximately 45% of them with a count of one. The ten largest clonotypes hold 74% of the sample. The record originates from a study of T cell repertoires in cytomegalovirus infection (dated by TCRdb to between 2017 and 2020). As for the study more broadly: Alongside well-studied HLA-B-restricted epitopes, the peptide stimulations were aimed at recently identified HLA-C-restricted CMV epitopes, whose presentation resists viral immunomodulation. Donor HLA type was relevant to the analysis, as public TCR beta signatures indicated carriage of CMV infection together with the matching HLA type. Overall study outcomes, separate from this receptor: The ex vivo response was dominated by HLA-C-restricted CMV-specific TCR beta clonotypes, which also provided the single most frequent clonotype in two of eight donors. Carriers of CMV infection plus the relevant HLA type were discriminated by the cumulative frequency of public TCR beta family members in the study cohort and in an independent roughly 380-donor cohort.

Reading the label with the study, this specimen's treatment or condition is: in vitro stimulation with specific CMV peptide epitopes to enrich CMV-specific T cells. CDR1 and CDR2 are drawn from the germline V gene: KGHDR, SFDVKD. Counted from cysteine to phenylalanine, this CDR3 has 20 amino acids. Only the CDR3 DNA is retained, 60 bases long and in frame from the first base. Germline trimming: 1 base from V, 2 bases from J; junction bases outside gene matches: 14. The sample here was CD8+ T cells from cultured PBMCs, taken from culture after CMV antigen stimulation. The TCR originated in a human donor in good health (CMV status not recorded). Some clones in this sample may be carry-over from other donors' samples. The rearrangement joined TRBV24-1 to TRBJ2-2, with TRBD2 identical over 8 junction bases. The bases read TGTGCCACCAGTGATTTCGGCGGCCGGGGGGGGGTGATAAACACCGGGGAGCTGTTTTTT. This gives the protein CATSDFGGRGGVINTGELFF.